These 21 T cell receptor beta chains were all obtained from the same sample, sequenced in a study of beta chain features in type 1 diabetes. The entirety of the isolated RNA underwent reverse transcription, so expressed TCRB transcripts were sequenced. Method: immunoSEQ multiplex PCR; TCRdb's copy keeps in-frame clones and lacks some. The table has 200,000 to 250,000 clones, 68% seen once. The sample was naive CD4+ T cells from blood. The source is a man between 25 and 39 years old in good health.

The chain is built from TRBV30 and TRBJ2-1; maybe TRBD2 (5 bases). V gave up 0 bases and J gave up 6 bases, with 12 bases separating them. Germline assignment: CDR1 GTSNPN and CDR2 SVGIG (reference sequence). This CDR3 comprises 14 residues. CDR3: CAWSVSLGGNEQFF. CDR3 in DNA: TGTGCCTGGAGTGTCAGCCTCGGAGGCAATGAGCAGTTCTTC.

The CDR3 is CASSEDWTFSTKQYF. The CDR3 nucleotides read TGTGCCAGCAGTGAAGATTGGACATTCTCTACGAAGCAGTACTTC. The chain recombines TRBV6-1 with TRBJ2-7, with D tentatively TRBD1 (5 bases). This CDR3 has 15 amino acids. The V end lost 1 base, the J end lost 8 bases, and 18 bases lay between the germline ends. Germline lookup yields CDR1 MNHNS and CDR2 SASEGT.

The chain couples TRBV2 to TRBJ2-3; a weak D match, TRBD1 (5 bases). V dropped 9 bases and J dropped 0 bases, with 10 bases sitting between them. CDR3 length: 13 amino acids. Germline assignment: CDR1 SNHLY and CDR2 FYNNEI. The CDR3 here is CASLGQSTDTQYF. The CDR3, as DNA: TGTGCCAGTCTAGGACAAAGCACAGATACGCAGTATTTT. Full variable domain (rest looked up from reference TRBV2 and TRBJ2-3): EPEVTQTPSHQVTQMGQEVILRCVPISNHLYFYWYRQILGQKVEFLVSFYNNEISEKSEIFDDQFSVERPDGSNFTLKIRSTKLEDSAMYFCASLGQSTDTQYFGPGTRLTVL.

The chain combines TRBV10-3 with TRBJ2-3, with TRBD2 identical over 9 bases. The CDR3 runs to 15 residues. V lost 4 bases, J lost 6 bases, and 8 bases stayed unmatched. Germline V lookup: CDR1 ENHRY, CDR2 SYGVKD. CDR3 region: CAISGGLASTDTQYF. CDR3 coding DNA: TGTGCCATCAGTGGGGGACTAGCATCCACGGATACGCAGTATTTT.

The chain has TRBV6-5 and TRBJ2-7; a possible D gene is TRBD1 (6 bases). Germline V lookup: CDR1 MNHEY, CDR2 SVGAGI. V was pared by 6 bases and J by 0 bases, with 12 bases between. This CDR3 spans 14 amino acids. CDR3 bases: TGTGCCAGCAGCTTAGACAGGAGCTCCTACGAGCAGTACTTC. Residues: CASSLDRSSYEQYF.

V is TRBV5-4 and J is TRBJ2-3, with D perhaps TRBD1 or TRBD2 (5 bases each). The germline V and J ends were trimmed by 2 bases and 5 bases, with 15 bases remaining between them. The CDR3 sequence is 15 residues long. The germline V gene has CDR1 SGHNT and CDR2 YYREEE (reference sequence). CDR3 DNA: TGTGCCAGCAGCTTCCCGAGGGGCCCGAAAGATACGCAGTATTTT. Its translation is CASSFPRGPKDTQYF.

The CDR3 nucleotides are TGTGCCTGGACCAAACAGGGGAGCTCTGGAAACACCATATATTTT. This encodes CAWTKQGSSGNTIYF. This rearrangement joins TRBV30 to TRBJ1-3, with 7 bases fitting TRBD1. J was trimmed by 0 bases and V by 4 bases; bases with no gene match: 6. Germline CDR1 GTSNPN, CDR2 SVGIG (reference sequence). The CDR3 contains 15 residues.

V gene TRBV30 combines with J gene TRBJ2-7; D call uncertain. Trimming left V 5 bases short and J 2 bases short, with 10 bases between. Germline loops: CDR1 GTSNPN, CDR2 SVGIG (reference sequence). This CDR3 has 12 residues. The CDR3 DNA follows: TGTGCCTGGCAGAAGCCTACCTACGAGCAGTACTTC. It specifies CAWQKPTYEQYF.

This clone was observed a few times. This chain links TRBV29-1 with TRBJ2-3; 7 nucleotides align to TRBD1. This CDR3 has 13 residues. The germline V gene encodes CDR1 SQVTM and CDR2 ANQGSEA. V gave up 3 bases and J gave up 1 base; unmatched junction bases: 1. CDR3 bases: TGCAGCGTTGACGGGACAGGCACAGATACGCAGTATTTT. It codes for CSVDGTGTDTQYF.

The chain is built from TRBV5-1 and TRBJ2-5; D might be TRBD1 or TRBD2, each matching 5 bases. V shed 4 bases and J shed 1 base, with 14 bases lying between them. The CDR3 contains 15 residues. The germline V gene encodes CDR1 SGHRS and CDR2 YFSETQ. This chain's CDR3 is CASSLTPGTQETQYF. The DNA of the CDR3 is TGCGCCAGCAGCCTAACCCCCGGGACCCAAGAGACCCAGTACTTC.

This chain links TRBV6-5 with TRBJ2-7, with a possible D match to TRBD1 (5 bases). The CDR3 spans 13 residues. The ends were cut back, 8 bases at V and 5 bases at J, with 16 bases in the middle. CDR1 and CDR2 from the germline V gene are MNHEY and SVGAGI. The CDR3 here is CASGRSSDNEQYF. The CDR3, as DNA: TGTGCCAGCGGAAGATCCTCGGACAACGAGCAGTACTTC.

The table lists this clone with a few counts. The chain joins TRBV30 to TRBJ2-5; no definite D call. V was clipped by 4 bases and J by 0 bases, with 6 bases between them. This CDR3 is built from 12 residues. Germline V gives CDR1 GTSNPN, CDR2 SVGIG (reference sequence). CDR3 sequence reads: CAWMEYQETQYF. The CDR3 DNA sequence: TGTGCCTGGATGGAGTACCAAGAGACCCAGTACTTC.

The chain recombines TRBV30 with TRBJ1-6, with 7 nucleotides matching TRBD1. Germline V gene lookup returns CDR1 GTSNPN and CDR2 SVGIG (reference sequence). The CDR3 is 17 amino acids. Trimming took 7 bases from V and 0 from J; bases not matched to a gene: 12. CDR3 DNA: TGTGCCTCCGCCTTCGACAGGGAAAGCTCCTATAATTCACCCCTCCACTTT. It yields the protein CASAFDRESSYNSPLHF.

There are a few counts of this clone. This chain connects TRBV10-3 to TRBJ1-5; TRBD1 matches at 7 bases. This CDR3 is built from 13 residues. Germline loops: CDR1 ENHRY, CDR2 SYGVKD. The J segment lost 7 bases and the V segment lost 9 bases, leaving 9 bases of the junction unmatched. The CDR3: CAMSGGVSQPQHF. DNA of the CDR3: TGTGCCATGTCAGGGGGGGTAAGCCAGCCCCAGCATTTT.

A word on this clone: Other nucleotide sequences in the sample specify the same CDR3. V is TRBV30 and J is TRBJ2-5; D possibly corresponds to TRBD2 (5 bases). V was trimmed by 0 bases and J by 2 bases, leaving 10 bases between them. This CDR3 has 14 residues. Per the germline V gene, CDR1 is GTSNPN and CDR2 is SVGIG (reference sequence). The CDR3 coding sequence is TGTGCCTGGAGTGTAGGAGGAACTCAAGAGACCCAGTACTTC. Protein product: CAWSVGGTQETQYF.

The J gene is TRBJ1-2, the V gene TRBV30; D not resolved. Germline V gives CDR1 GTSNPN, CDR2 SVGIG (reference sequence). The CDR3 loop spans 12 amino acids. Trimming cost V 0 bases and J 8 bases, with 10 bases left between them. The CDR3 region has the DNA TGTGCCTGGAGTGTCGGAAGGGAAGGCTACACCTTC. Translated: CAWSVGREGYTF.

To note about this clone: Other DNA sequences in the same sample also yield this CDR3. V and J are TRBV30 and TRBJ2-7; D remains unclear. This CDR3 is built from 11 residues. Germline loops: CDR1 GTSNPN, CDR2 SVGIG (reference sequence). The V gene lost 2 bases and the J gene lost 2 bases, with 4 bases spanning the gap. In nucleotides, the CDR3 is TGTGCCTGGAGTACCGCCTACGAGCAGTACTTC. This sequence encodes CAWSTAYEQYF. Full variable domain (remainder filled in from reference TRBV30 and TRBJ2-7): SQTIHQWPATLVQPVGSPLSLECTVEGTSNPNLYWYRQAAGRGLQLLFYSVGIGQISSEVPQNLSASRPQDRQFILSSKKLLLSDSGFYLCAWSTAYEQYFGPGTRLTVT.

This rearrangement joins TRBV9 to TRBJ2-1, with 12 bases fitting TRBD2. Germline CDR1 is SGDLS and CDR2 is YYNGEE. The J segment lost 0 bases and the V segment lost 6 bases, leaving 10 bases of the junction unmatched. CDR3 size: 18 residues. The CDR3 DNA is TGTGCCAGCAACCGCGGGACTAGCGGGCCAATCTCCTACAATGAGCAGTTCTTC. This encodes CASNRGTSGPISYNEQFF.

CDR3 loop: CASSKLAGGVNEQFF. The CDR3 DNA follows: TGTGCCAGTAGTAAACTAGCGGGAGGTGTTAATGAGCAGTTCTTC. This chain links TRBV19 with TRBJ2-1; 12 bases fit TRBD2. V dropped 4 bases and J dropped 7; count of bases not matched to a gene: 5. The CDR3 has 15 residues. Germline CDR1 is LNHDA and CDR2 is SQIVND (reference sequence).

The chain is built from TRBV30 and TRBJ1-2; D gene ambiguous. The ends were cut back, 5 bases at V and 3 bases at J, with 13 bases in the middle. Germline V gene sequence: CDR1 GTSNPN, CDR2 SVGIG (reference sequence). This CDR3 is 13 amino acids long. The CDR3 coding sequence is TGTGCCTGGGCACTGGGTTGGGACTATGGCTACACCTTC. This sequence encodes CAWALGWDYGYTF.

The chain combines TRBV7-2 with TRBJ1-6; D gene ambiguous. Germline CDR1 reads SGHTA; CDR2 reads FQGNSA. Trimming removed 6 bases from V and 7 bases from J, with 7 bases in between. The CDR3 length is 12 residues. Written as DNA, the CDR3 is TGTGCCAGCAGTTTTACGAATTCACCCCTCCACTTT. Translation: CASSFTNSPLHF. Based on the CDR3 plus reference TRBV7-2 and TRBJ1-6, the full variable domain is GAGVSQSPSNKVTEKGKDVELRCDPISGHTALYWYRQSLGQGLEFLIYFQGNSAPDKSGLPSDRFSAERTGGSVSTLTIQRTQQEDSAVYLCASSFTNSPLHFGNGTRLTVT.